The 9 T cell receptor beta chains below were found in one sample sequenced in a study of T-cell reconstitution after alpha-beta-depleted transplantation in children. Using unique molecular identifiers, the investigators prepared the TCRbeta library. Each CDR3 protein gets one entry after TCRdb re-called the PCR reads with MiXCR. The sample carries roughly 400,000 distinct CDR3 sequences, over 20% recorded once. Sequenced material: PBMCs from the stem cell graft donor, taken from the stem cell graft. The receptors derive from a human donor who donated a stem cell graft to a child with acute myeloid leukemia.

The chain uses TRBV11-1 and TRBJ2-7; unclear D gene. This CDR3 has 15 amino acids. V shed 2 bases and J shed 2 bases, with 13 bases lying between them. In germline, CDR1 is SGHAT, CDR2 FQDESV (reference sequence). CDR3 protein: CASSLNSGDAYEQYF. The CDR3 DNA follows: TGTGCCAGCAGCTTAAATTCTGGGGATGCCTACGAGCAGTACTTC. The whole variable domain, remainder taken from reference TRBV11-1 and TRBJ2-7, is EAEVAQSPRYKITEKSQAVAFWCDPISGHATLYWYRQILGQGPELLVQFQDESVVDDSQLPKDRFSAERLKGVDSTLKIQPAELGDSAMYLCASSLNSGDAYEQYFGPGTRLTVT.

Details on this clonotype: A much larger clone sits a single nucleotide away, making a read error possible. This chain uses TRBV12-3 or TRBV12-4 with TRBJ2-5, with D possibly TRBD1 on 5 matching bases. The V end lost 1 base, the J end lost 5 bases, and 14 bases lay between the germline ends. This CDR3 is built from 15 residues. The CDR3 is CASSLDQGTWETQYF. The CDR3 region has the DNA TGTGCCAGCAGTTTAGACCAGGGAACGTGGGAGACCCAGTACTTC.

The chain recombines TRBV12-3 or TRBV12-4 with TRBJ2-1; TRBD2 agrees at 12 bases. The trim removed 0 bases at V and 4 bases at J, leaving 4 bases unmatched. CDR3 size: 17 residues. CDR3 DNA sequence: TGTGCCAGCAGTTTAGCTCTCGGGACTAGCGGGTACAATGAGCAGTTCTTC. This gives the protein CASSLALGTSGYNEQFF.

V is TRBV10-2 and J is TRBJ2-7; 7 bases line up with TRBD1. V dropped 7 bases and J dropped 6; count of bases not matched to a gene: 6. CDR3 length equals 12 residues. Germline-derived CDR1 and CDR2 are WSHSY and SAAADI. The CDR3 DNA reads TGCGCCAGCAAAACAGGGGATGGCGAGCAGTACTTC. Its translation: CASKTGDGEQYF.

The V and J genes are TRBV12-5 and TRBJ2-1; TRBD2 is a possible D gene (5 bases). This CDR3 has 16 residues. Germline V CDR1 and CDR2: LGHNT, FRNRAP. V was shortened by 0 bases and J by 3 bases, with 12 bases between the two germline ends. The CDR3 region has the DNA TGTGCTAGTGGTTTGGTAGTGGGCAGCGGCTACAATGAGCAGTTCTTC. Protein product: CASGLVVGSGYNEQFF.

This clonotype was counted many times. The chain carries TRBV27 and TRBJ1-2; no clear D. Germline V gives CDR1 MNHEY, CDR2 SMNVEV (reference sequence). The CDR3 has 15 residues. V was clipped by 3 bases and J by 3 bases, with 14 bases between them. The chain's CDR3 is CASSLRSGGDYGYTF. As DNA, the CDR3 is TGTGCCAGCAGTTTGCGATCCGGCGGGGACTATGGCTACACCTTC.

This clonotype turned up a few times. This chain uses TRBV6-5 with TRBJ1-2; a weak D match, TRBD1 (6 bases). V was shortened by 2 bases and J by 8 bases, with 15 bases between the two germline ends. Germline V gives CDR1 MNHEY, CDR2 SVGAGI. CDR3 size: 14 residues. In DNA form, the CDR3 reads TGTGCCAGCAGTTACAGGGGGGGCACGGGAGGCTACACCTTC. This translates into CASSYRGGTGGYTF.

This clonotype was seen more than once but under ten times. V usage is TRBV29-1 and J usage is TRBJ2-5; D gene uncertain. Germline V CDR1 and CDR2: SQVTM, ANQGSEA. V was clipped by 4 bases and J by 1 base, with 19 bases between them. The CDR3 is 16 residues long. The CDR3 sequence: CSVVWGSQTFQETQYF. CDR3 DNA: TGCAGCGTTGTGTGGGGTAGCCAGACATTCCAAGAGACCCAGTACTTC.

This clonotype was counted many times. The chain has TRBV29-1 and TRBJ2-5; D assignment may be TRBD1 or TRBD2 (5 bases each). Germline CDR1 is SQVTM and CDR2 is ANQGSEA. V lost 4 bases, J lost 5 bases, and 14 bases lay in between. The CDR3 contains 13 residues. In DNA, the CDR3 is TGCAGCGTTGGACGCGAGGGGTGGGAGACCCAGTACTTC. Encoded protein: CSVGREGWETQYF. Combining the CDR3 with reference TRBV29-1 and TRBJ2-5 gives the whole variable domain SAVISQKPSRDICQRGTSLTIQCQVDSQVTMMFWYRQQPGQSLTLIATANQGSEATYESGFVIDKFPISRPNLTFSTLTVSNMSPEDSSIYLCSVGREGWETQYFGPGTRLLVL.